The T cell receptor beta chain described here comes from a study of T cells after yellow fever vaccination. Study-level findings and limits: By day 5 rather than day 15, the secondary response had peaked, though it was weaker. Post-booster samples contained most primary-vaccination clones (around 95% CD4, around 88% CD8).

This clonotype was seen more than once but under ten times. What it binds is unknown. The study made its TCR cDNA through 5'RACE template switching. That step introduced a universal primer site along with UMIs. TCRdb independently ran MiXCR on the 5' RACE reads; one entry per CDR3 protein. Of 400,000 to 450,000 distinct CDR3 sequences listed, about 17% are singletons. The CDR3 is 14 residues long. The V and J ends lost 4 bases and 4 bases, in that order; junction bases with no gene match: 7. Germline loops: CDR1 SGHRS, CDR2 YFSETQ. The specimen was PBMCs, collected before the yellow fever booster vaccination. The receptor was derived from a man between 18 and 35 years old who received the YFV17D yellow fever vaccine. The genes are TRBV5-1 and TRBJ2-5, with TRBD2 matching 7 bases. The chain's CDR3 is CASSKTSAGETQYF. CDR3 bases: TGCGCCAGCAGCAAAACTAGCGCGGGAGAGACCCAGTACTTC.